Included here is one TCR beta chain sequence, with context. This record belongs to a study of blood T cell repertoires in COVID-19. Study details: The cDNA or gDNA used as material had been derived from T cells, B-cell-depleted T cells, or PBMCs.

Authors' data handling: Amplification of reference gene primers provided the estimated nucleated cell counts. The data were produced by immunoSEQ multiplex PCR, yet TCRdb's version contains in-frame clones alone and is incomplete. Clonal size and the V and J genes are those of that table, whereas D and trimming came from the DNA. This table has around 150,000 clones, roughly 90% appearing once. Living in under 30 US areas, the participants were between roughly 18 and 95 years of age. Recovery among Cohort 3 donors was established by two negative PCRs, clearance, or symptom resolution. V shed 2 bases, J shed 10 bases, and the junction held 12 bases outside the gene matches. Germline values: CDR1 SGHTA, CDR2 FQGNSA. The CDR3 consists of 16 residues.

The sequenced sample was PBMCs or T cells enriched from blood (not recorded which). This chain uses TRBV7-2 with TRBJ2-1; TRBD1 matches at 9 bases. The sequence was obtained from a woman aged 50 to 65 who had recovered from COVID-19. The DNA for the CDR3 is TGTGCCAGCAGCTTAAAAGCCGGGACAGGGAATGGGGAGCAGTTCTTC. It is translated as CASSLKAGTGNGEQFF.